Reported below is one TCR beta chain. CDR1 and CDR2 (germline): SGHTA, FQGNSA. Trimming left V 4 bases short and J 1 base short, with 13 bases between. The CDR3 extends over 15 amino acids. The data stem from a study of T cell changes during pregnancy in multiple sclerosis. Some clones are missing from TCRdb's copy, which holds only in-frame ones; the method was immunoSEQ multiplex PCR. The table records 56,000 or so clones, around 89% of them present only once. This clonotype originated in a female donor with multiple sclerosis, enrolled in a pregnancy study. The sequencing here drew on peripheral blood, taken after pregnancy. This sequence joins TRBV7-2 and TRBJ2-5; maybe TRBD2 (6 bases). CDR3 loop: CASSYQSGSQETQYF. DNA for the CDR3: TGTGCCAGCAGCTACCAGTCCGGGAGCCAAGAGACCCAGTACTTC.